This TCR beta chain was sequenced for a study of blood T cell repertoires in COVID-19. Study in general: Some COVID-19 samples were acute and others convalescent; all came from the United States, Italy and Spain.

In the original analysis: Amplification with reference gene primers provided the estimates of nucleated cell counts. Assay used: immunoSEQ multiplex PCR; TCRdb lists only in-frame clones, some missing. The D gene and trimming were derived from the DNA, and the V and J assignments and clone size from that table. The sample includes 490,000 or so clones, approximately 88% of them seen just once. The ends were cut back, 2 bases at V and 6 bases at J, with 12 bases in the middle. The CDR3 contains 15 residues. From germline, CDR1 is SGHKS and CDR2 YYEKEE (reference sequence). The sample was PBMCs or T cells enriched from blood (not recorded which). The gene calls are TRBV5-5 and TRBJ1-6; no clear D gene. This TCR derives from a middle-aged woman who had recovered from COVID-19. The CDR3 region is CASSFRVPTNSPLHF. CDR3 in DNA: TGTGCCAGCAGCTTTCGGGTACCCACTAATTCACCCCTCCACTTT.